Following are 21 T cell receptor beta chains from one sample sequenced in a study of blood T cells in healthy people across ages. A second PCR of about 7 to 11 cycles used a sample-barcoded 5' primer and a J-beta primer mix. TCRdb fed the 5' RACE reads into MiXCR, producing one record per CDR3 protein. This table holds fewer than 2 million distinct CDR3 sequences, about 39% found once. The sample consisted of blood. These receptors all come from a human donor in good health.

This clonotype has just a few counts. This chain joins TRBV20-1 and TRBJ2-7; D ambiguous. Germline V gene data show CDR1 as DFQATT and CDR2 as SNEGSKA (reference sequence). CDR3 length: 15 residues. V lost 0 bases and J 0 bases, leaving 12 bases between the germline ends. This CDR3 is CSARDLRSISYEQYF. The CDR3 DNA reads TGCAGTGCTAGAGATTTAAGGTCGATCTCCTACGAGCAGTACTTC.

The chain is built from TRBV7-9 and TRBJ2-7; D is ambiguous. The CDR3 totals 12 residues. The V gene's germline CDR1 is SEHNR and CDR2 FQNEAQ (reference sequence). V lost 1 base and J lost 9, with 10 bases in between. In DNA form, the CDR3 reads TGTGCCAGCAGCTTAGACCGTCTGGGGCAGTACTTC. This gives the protein CASSLDRLGQYF.

This clonotype was picked up a small number of times. The J gene is TRBJ2-1, the V gene TRBV20-1; TRBD1 might be the D (6 bases). V was cut by 3 bases and J by 0 bases, with 15 bases left in between. This CDR3 is 16 amino acids long. Germline V lookup: CDR1 DFQATT, CDR2 SNEGSKA (reference sequence). CDR3 bases: TGCAGTGCTAGGTCGTCAGGGGTGGGCTCCTACAATGAGCAGTTCTTC. Translation gives CSARSSGVGSYNEQFF.

Of note for this clonotype: One end of the junction fails to match germline, which may point to a read error. J is TRBJ2-6 and V is TRBV4-3, with D perhaps given as TRBD1 or TRBD2 (5 bases each). The CDR3 runs 17 residues. Germline CDR1 is LGHNA and CDR2 is YSLEER. The DNA of the CDR3 is TGCGCCAGCAGCCAAGATTTTGGGAGACCTGGGGCCAACGTCCAGACTTTC. Translation: CASSQDFGRPGANVQTF.

This clonotype was counted only a few times. CDR3 region: CASSQGPKNHEQYF. The CDR3 nucleotides are TGTGCCAGCAGCCAAGGGCCAAAAAACCACGAGCAGTACTTC. The chain recombines TRBV3-1 with TRBJ2-5; D not certain. The end of the DNA aligns better with TRBJ2-7, so the J call may be wrong. Germline assignment: CDR1 LGHDT and CDR2 YNNKEL (reference sequence). The CDR3 is made up of 14 amino acids.

The chain joins TRBV20-1 to TRBJ1-2; D ambiguous. Trimming removed 0 bases at V and 5 bases at J, with 13 bases between. The CDR3 contains 14 residues. The germline gives CDR1 DFQATT, CDR2 SNEGSKA (reference sequence). CDR3 coding DNA: TGCAGTGCTAGAGATCTGAGTTTTCCTTATGGCTACACCTTC. It codes for CSARDLSFPYGYTF.

This clonotype appeared many times. The chain joins TRBV7-2 to TRBJ2-5; D is undetermined. Germline CDR1 is SGHTA and CDR2 is FQGNSA. This CDR3 comprises 12 residues. V lost 5 bases and J lost 5, with 9 bases in between. The CDR3 nucleotides are TGTGCCAGCAGCCCCACTGGGGAGACCCAGTACTTC. Its protein is CASSPTGETQYF.

This clonotype has a handful of counts. The chain is built from TRBV20-1 and TRBJ2-7; D uncertain. V gave up 2 bases and J gave up 1 base, with 9 bases separating them. The CDR3 extends over 13 amino acids. Germline CDR1 reads DFQATT; CDR2 reads SNEGSKA (reference sequence). CDR3 nucleotides: TGCAGTGCTAGAACTGCGGAGTCCTACGAGCAGTACTTC. Translated, it gives CSARTAESYEQYF.

The chain couples TRBV12-3 or TRBV12-4 to TRBJ1-2; D is ambiguous. The CDR3 totals 14 residues. The V and J ends lost 6 bases and 5 bases respectively, with 16 bases between them. In nucleotides, the CDR3 is TGTGCCAGCAGACCTTATGCGGCGGGGTATGGCTACACCTTC. This gives the protein CASRPYAAGYGYTF.

The chain recombines TRBV7-9 with TRBJ2-6, with 7 bases identical to TRBD1. J lost 3 bases, V lost 5 bases, and 16 bases had no gene match. The CDR3 is made up of 19 amino acids. Germline V CDR1 and CDR2: SEHNR, FQNEAQ (reference sequence). The CDR3 loop reads CASSPRTGAWGIGANVLTF. The CDR3, as DNA: TGTGCCAGCAGCCCTAGGACAGGCGCCTGGGGGATTGGGGCCAACGTCCTGACTTTC.

This clonotype was seen only a few times. The V gene is TRBV7-8, the J gene TRBJ2-7; TRBD1 is a possible D gene (6 bases). This CDR3 is 17 amino acids long. The germline V gene encodes CDR1 SGHVS and CDR2 FQNEAQ. V shed 4 bases and J shed 0 bases, with 19 bases lying between them. CDR3 sequence: CASSSRHTGMGSYEQYF. The CDR3 region has the DNA TGTGCCAGCAGCTCACGACATACAGGGATGGGCTCCTACGAGCAGTACTTC.

This chain links TRBV6-5 with TRBJ2-1, with 10 bases matching TRBD1. Germline trimming cut 6 bases from V and 5 bases from J; bases unmatched to any gene: 7. The germline V gene encodes CDR1 MNHEY and CDR2 SVGAGI. CDR3 size: 15 residues. CDR3 nucleotides: TGTGCCAGCAGCCCCGGGACAGGGGTTGACAATGAGCAGTTCTTC. This translates into CASSPGTGVDNEQFF.

The chain couples TRBV4-3 to TRBJ1-4; 7 positions agree with TRBD1. CDR3 size: 14 residues. V was pared by 5 bases and J by 8 bases, with 8 bases of the junction left unmatched. Germline values: CDR1 LGHNA, CDR2 YSLEER. The CDR3 DNA reads as TGCGCCAGCAGCGAGGGGGCTGAGGGGGAAAAACTGTTTTTT. Protein: CASSEGAEGEKLFF.

This clonotype has a handful of counts. This sequence joins TRBV4-3 and TRBJ2-3; no clear D. In germline, CDR1 is LGHNA, CDR2 YSLEER. The CDR3 sequence is 14 residues long. V lost 1 base to trimming and J lost 6 bases, with 11 bases between them. CDR3 nucleotides: TGCGCCAGCAGCCAAGGGGGTACAAGTGATACGCAGTATTTT. It encodes CASSQGGTSDTQYF.

There are a few counts of this clonotype. The rearrangement joins TRBV9 to TRBJ1-2; D is possibly TRBD1 (6 bases). Germline V gene data show CDR1 as SGDLS and CDR2 as YYNGEE. The CDR3 has 13 residues. The V end lost 0 bases, the J end lost 7 bases, and 10 bases lay between the germline ends. This CDR3 reads CASSVAQGRGYTF. CDR3 coding DNA: TGTGCCAGCAGCGTAGCACAGGGCCGTGGCTACACCTTC.

This chain links TRBV15 with TRBJ2-1; D unresolved. Per the germline V gene, CDR1 is LNHNV and CDR2 is YYDKDF (reference sequence). The CDR3 has 17 amino acids. V was pared by 0 bases and J by 4 bases, with 16 bases between. The CDR3 DNA reads TGTGCCACCAGCAGAGATCTAGGCGAATATACATACAATGAGCAGTTCTTC. Amino acid sequence: CATSRDLGEYTYNEQFF.

This clonotype was seen more than once but under ten times. The J gene is TRBJ2-5, the V gene TRBV20-1; TRBD2 matches 11 bases. V shed 5 bases and J 7 bases; nucleotides not matched to a gene: 15. The CDR3 has 16 residues. Germline CDR1 DFQATT, CDR2 SNEGSKA (reference sequence). The CDR3 DNA sequence: TGCAGTGCTGGGGTTAGCGGGGGGGCGCGGGCTGGGACCCAGTACTTC. Its translation: CSAGVSGGARAGTQYF.

V gene TRBV5-1 combines with J gene TRBJ1-5, with D uncertain. V dropped 5 bases and J dropped 1 base, with 13 bases sitting between them. The CDR3 covers 15 residues. CDR1 and CDR2 (germline): SGHRS, YFSETQ. Here the CDR3 reads CASSPDGVSNQPQHF. The CDR3 DNA is TGCGCCAGCAGTCCAGACGGAGTAAGCAATCAGCCCCAGCATTTT.

The sample holds many counts of this clonotype. This rearrangement joins TRBV20-1 to TRBJ2-7, with 10 bases aligning to TRBD2. Germline values: CDR1 DFQATT, CDR2 SNEGSKA (reference sequence). The CDR3 has 15 residues. Trimming removed 5 bases from V and 3 bases from J; junction bases left unmatched: 10. CDR3 sequence: CSAPHSGGANYEQYF. CDR3 DNA sequence: TGCAGTGCTCCCCACAGCGGGGGGGCCAACTACGAGCAGTACTTC.

CDR3 amino acids: CANGQGGGPGTEAFF. CDR3 DNA: TGTGCCAACGGACAGGGCGGGGGTCCGGGGACTGAAGCTTTCTTT. The rearrangement joins TRBV10-3 to TRBJ1-1; 8 nucleotides align to TRBD1. The germline V gene encodes CDR1 ENHRY and CDR2 SYGVKD. CDR3 length: 15 amino acids. V trimming: 10 bases; J trimming: 5 bases; junction bases outside the gene matches: 15.

The chain couples TRBV6-2 or TRBV6-3 to TRBJ2-7; 9 bases are shared with TRBD1. Trimming took 10 bases from V and 6 from J; bases not matched to a gene: 7. Germline V CDR1 and CDR2: MNHEY, SVGEGT. This CDR3 has 12 residues. The CDR3 DNA follows: TGTGCCATCCGGGACAGGGTCTCCGAGCAGTACTTC. The encoded protein is CAIRDRVSEQYF.